One and the same sample provided the 9 T cell receptor beta chains below, sequenced in a study of T cell responses to AZD1222 COVID-19 vaccine. Libraries were prepared by immunoSEQ multiplex PCR; TCRdb keeps only in-frame clonotypes and omits some of them. The table has roughly 100,000 clones, about 88% seen once. Sequenced material: peripheral blood, taken 28 days after the second AZD1222 dose. The receptor set was obtained from an adult who received the AZD1222 COVID-19 vaccine.

The V call is TRBV7-9, the J call TRBJ2-7; the D is unclear. CDR1 is SEHNR and CDR2 is FQNEAQ in the germline V gene (reference sequence). Trimming cost V 2 bases and J 7 bases, with 9 bases left between them. The CDR3 covers 12 residues. The CDR3 coding sequence is TGTGCCAGCAGCTTAACGGGTAGAGAGCAGTACTTC. Protein product: CASSLTGREQYF.

The genes are TRBV6-1 and TRBJ2-2; 8 nucleotides match TRBD2. This CDR3 spans 14 amino acids. Trimming took 2 bases from V and 9 from J; bases not matched to a gene: 5. Germline CDR1 MNHNS, CDR2 SASEGT. This CDR3 reads CASSEFGGARELFF. The CDR3 DNA sequence: TGTGCCAGCAGTGAATTCGGGGGGGCTAGGGAGCTGTTTTTT.

The V gene is TRBV2, the J gene TRBJ2-1; no firm D call. V was pared by 5 bases and J by 2 bases, with 1 base between. Germline lookup yields CDR1 SNHLY and CDR2 FYNNEI. The CDR3 consists of 11 residues. In nucleotides, the CDR3 is TGTGCCAGCAGTCCCTACAATGAGCAGTTCTTC. This gives the protein CASSPYNEQFF.

The CDR3, as DNA: TGTGCCAGCAGCGTAGAGGCGGGGGTCACAGATACGCAGTATTTT. Its translation is CASSVEAGVTDTQYF. The chain uses TRBV9 and TRBJ2-3; TRBD2 matches 7 bases. The CDR3 runs to 15 residues. Per germline, CDR1 SGDLS and CDR2 YYNGEE. V was clipped by 0 bases and J by 2 bases; unmatched bases: 3.

The rearrangement joins TRBV27 to TRBJ2-2; TRBD2 matches 9 bases. Germline-derived CDR1 and CDR2 are MNHEY and SMNVEV (reference sequence). CDR3 size: 16 residues. The V gene end was trimmed by 5 bases and the J gene end by 4 bases; junction bases not matched to a gene: 8. This chain's CDR3 is CASSLITSGPTGELFF. Written as DNA, the CDR3 is TGTGCCAGCAGTCTTATCACTAGCGGGCCCACCGGGGAGCTGTTTTTT.

The count of this clone is one. The chain recombines TRBV19 with TRBJ2-1; TRBD2 matches 10 bases. The germline V gene has CDR1 LNHDA and CDR2 SQIVND (reference sequence). The trim removed 6 bases at V and 2 bases at J, leaving 7 bases unmatched. The CDR3 covers 16 residues. CDR3: CASRLGLAVPYNEQFF. Here the CDR3 DNA reads TGTGCCAGTAGGCTAGGACTAGCGGTACCCTACAATGAGCAGTTCTTC.

This chain links TRBV21-1 with TRBJ2-3; TRBD2 reflects the table's D call only, with no check against the DNA. TRBV21-1 is assigned pseudogene status. This CDR3 region has 19 residues. DNA of the CDR3: TGTGCCAGCAGCAAAAAAAAGCAGATCGGGGAGCGGGTCACAGATACGCAGTATTTT. Translating gives CASSKKKQIGERVTDTQYF.

J is TRBJ2-7 and V is TRBV3-1 (or the pseudogene TRBV3-2); 7 bases align to TRBD2. V shed 4 bases, J shed 1 base, and the junction held 7 bases outside the gene matches. Looked up from germline, CDR1 is LGHDT and CDR2 is YNNKEL (reference sequence). This CDR3 spans 15 amino acids. CDR3 region: CASSLLGGTSYEQYF. DNA for the CDR3: TGTGCCAGCAGCCTCCTGGGGGGGACTTCCTACGAGCAGTACTTC.

The CDR3 DNA reads as TGTGCCAGCAGCGCAACCCAGGGGGTCAATGAGCAGTTCTTC. Protein sequence: CASSATQGVNEQFF. This sequence joins TRBV9 and TRBJ2-1; 7 nucleotides align to TRBD1. The CDR3 covers 14 residues. The V and J ends lost 3 bases and 6 bases, in that order; junction bases with no gene match: 6. Per germline, CDR1 SGDLS and CDR2 YYNGEE.